This TCR beta chain was retrieved from a study of T cell repertoires in ileal Crohn's disease. Using immunoSEQ multiplex PCR, the repertoire was profiled, and TCRdb retains in-frame clones only, with some absent. Here the sample spans roughly 15,000 clones, about 78% being singletons. The CDR3 loop spans 15 amino acids. Trimming cost V 5 bases and J 8 bases; bases outside gene matches: 11. In germline, CDR1 is SGHTA, CDR2 FQGTGA. Time point in this sample: inflamed ileum from the surgical specimen. The sequencing sample was made of ileal tissue. This chain joins TRBV7-3 and TRBJ2-1; TRBD2 aligns across 8 bases. The TCR comes from an adult with Crohn's disease. The CDR3 loop is CASSPQTSVFHEQFF. The CDR3 DNA reads TGTGCCAGCAGCCCCCAGACTAGCGTTTTCCATGAGCAGTTCTTC.